This T cell receptor (beta chain) was recovered during a study of T-cell memory formation after mild COVID-19 (dated by TCRdb to the early 2020s). Regarding the complete study: TCR sequence clusters from the two donors were largely donor specific. In a couple of donors, T-cell clones that expanded and contracted after mild COVID-19 were tracked by sequencing TCRalpha and TCRbeta repertoires over time. Two young, previously healthy adult volunteers, one female and one male, were included in the cohort.

Sequencer: Illumina NovaSeq 6000. Using 5'RACE with constant-segment primers, TCRalpha and TCRbeta cDNA libraries were constructed, with sample barcodes and unique molecular identifiers added in the process. Trizol reagent was used to extract RNA from every sample. The libraries were amplified in two PCR steps, and the second step added a second sample barcode and Illumina TruSeq adapters. The libraries were sequenced on an Illumina NovaSeq using 2 x 150 bp paired-end reads. Under the source paper's analysis protocol: With migec v1.2.7, reads were demultiplexed and then collapsed into UMI-guided consensus sequences. Using mixcr v2.1.11, UMI consensuses were aligned to TRA and TRB V and J templates and then assembled into clonotypes. Clonotypes were classified as expanded or contracted when called significant by both edgeR and NoisET, with noise models trained on biological replicates. For edgeR calls, a false discovery rate-adjusted p below 0.01 and a log2 fold-change threshold of 1 were applied. As an exploratory analysis of dynamics, PCA with hierarchical clustering was applied to max-normalized trajectories of the 1000 most abundant clonotypes. Each responding clone was given a CD4 or CD8 phenotype based on the CD4+ and CD8+ repertoires, which had been sequenced separately. In TCRdb, the public reads were trimmed at Q25 with fastp and aligned with MiXCR, with productive beta chains retained. Rows merge per CDR3 protein into single entries with the most common DNA and genes. TCRdb, not the original authors, processed these V and J calls. This sample comprises approximately 300,000 distinct CDR3 sequences, approximately 16% of them detected only once. 22% of the sample is held by the ten biggest clonotypes.

This clonotype showed up just a few times. This receptor's antigen is unknown. Base qualities are not at hand, and no much larger clone is one base apart. General findings and caveats noted by the study authors: Contracting CD4+ clones appeared mostly in the CM and EM memory subsets, whereas CD8+ clones were enriched in EMRA. The detection of some responding clones in pre-infection memory suggests that pre-existing cross-reactive memory T cells joined the SARS-CoV-2 response. Whether the second-wave clones peaking on day 37 were SARS-CoV-2 specific was not confirmed. Only two mild cases were covered by the study, and larger cohorts that include severe cases with pre-infection samples were considered necessary. Clones that contracted from day 15 to 85 showed balanced CD4/CD8 phenotypes, whereas a second wave of clones that expanded from day 15 to 37 leaned towards CD4+.

PBMCs were isolated by Ficoll-Paque density gradient centrifugation. The CDR1 and CDR2 encoded by the germline V gene are LGHNA and YSLEER. Trimming takes 4 bases from V and 0 bases from J, and the germline ends sit 7 bases apart. Including cysteine and phenylalanine, the CDR3 has 14 amino acids. The only DNA kept is the CDR3, 42 bases in frame from the first base. This receptor was taken from a man aged 18 to 29 who had mild COVID-19 (a few samples of this study predate the infection). The sample titles of this study are shuffled in the database, so cell type and time point are left out; the donor was told from shared clones. Here the chain combines TRBV4-3 and TRBJ2-1; the D segment cannot be called with confidence. Sequenced material: PBMCs or a T cell subset sorted from them (not recorded which). The CDR3 sequence is CASSRKSSYNEQFF. The DNA sequence is TGCGCCAGCAGCCGCAAGAGCTCCTACAATGAGCAGTTCTTC.